The next 27 T cell receptor beta chains were all read from a single sample in a study of identical twins' blood T cells. MiXCR, applied by TCRdb to the 5' RACE reads, yields one record per CDR3 protein. The sample lists a few hundred thousand distinct CDR3 sequences; roughly 27% were seen once. Specimen: PBMCs. The receptors stem from a woman aged 18-50 years in good health.

This clonotype was picked up many times. The genes are TRBV29-1 and TRBJ1-1; the D gene is possibly TRBD1 (5 bases). Trimming took 6 bases from V and 2 from J, leaving 22 bases between them. CDR1 is SQVTM and CDR2 is ANQGSEA in the germline V gene. The CDR3 is made up of 16 amino acids. CDR3 protein: CSVLQQPWGLNTEAFF. The DNA of the CDR3 is TGCAGCGTCCTCCAGCAACCTTGGGGCCTAAACACTGAAGCTTTCTTT.

A word on this clonotype: Its ends do not fully match the called genes, so a read error is possible. The chain uses TRBV19 and TRBJ1-1; D unclear. This CDR3 is 13 amino acids long. Looked up from germline, CDR1 is LNHDA and CDR2 is SQIVND (reference sequence). CDR3 DNA: TGTGTCAGTAGACGAAACTTGAACACTGAAGCTTTCTTT. It specifies CVSRRNLNTEAFF.

This clonotype was recorded a few times. The chain combines TRBV9 with TRBJ1-1; D may be TRBD1 (5 bases). Per germline, CDR1 SGDLS and CDR2 YYNGEE. The CDR3 covers 15 residues. V was clipped by 6 bases and J by 1 base, with 16 bases between them. The CDR3 spells CASTPMGGTNTEAFF. The CDR3 DNA sequence: TGTGCCAGCACCCCCATGGGGGGTACGAACACTGAAGCTTTCTTT. The entire variable domain, with the rest obtained from reference TRBV9 and TRBJ1-1, is as follows: DSGVTQTPKHLITATGQRVTLRCSPRSGDLSVYWYQQSLDQGLQFLIQYYNGEERAKGNILERFSAQQFPDLHSELNLSSLELGDSALYFCASTPMGGTNTEAFFGQGTRLTVV.

This clonotype was observed a handful of times. The DNA of the CDR3 is TGCAGTGCACCCGACCTTGACTATGGCTACACCTTC. Protein: CSAPDLDYGYTF. This rearrangement joins TRBV20-1 to TRBJ1-2; the D is unclear. Between the trimmed V and J ends, which lost 6 bases and 3 bases, there was a span of 11 bases. Germline-derived CDR1 and CDR2 are DFQATT and SNEGSKA (reference sequence). This CDR3 has 12 residues.

This clonotype was found a few times. The rearrangement joins TRBV7-8 to TRBJ1-5; D is undetermined. This CDR3 has 13 amino acids. Per the germline V gene, CDR1 is SGHVS and CDR2 is FQNEAQ. V lost 0 bases, J lost 7 bases, and 7 bases lay in between. In DNA, the CDR3 is TGTGCCAGCAGCTTAGCGTTGGAGCAGCCCCAGCATTTT. This codes for CASSLALEQPQHF.

This clonotype has a count of ten or more. This chain uses TRBV29-1 with TRBJ1-1; D not certain. Trimming took 4 bases from V and 0 from J, leaving 15 bases between them. From germline, CDR1 is SQVTM and CDR2 ANQGSEA. There are 15 residues in the CDR3. CDR3: CSVGAGWGMNTEAFF. Written as DNA, the CDR3 is TGCAGCGTTGGTGCAGGATGGGGAATGAACACTGAAGCTTTCTTT.

This clonotype was found a few times. The chain couples TRBV7-9 to TRBJ1-6; 7 nucleotides agree with TRBD1. The CDR3 consists of 15 residues. With V trimmed by 5 bases and J by 10 bases, 11 bases remained unmatched. Germline V CDR1 and CDR2: SEHNR, FQNEAQ (reference sequence). The CDR3 DNA reads as TGTGCCAGCAGCAGCCCAACAGGGGTTCGGTCACCCCTCCACTTT. It is translated as CASSSPTGVRSPLHF.

CDR3 bases: TGCAGTGCTTACCCCTCGACAGACCTTACCTCAGGGAAGCAGTTCTTC. This encodes CSAYPSTDLTSGKQFF. The V call is TRBV20-1, the J call TRBJ2-1; possible D gene TRBD1, 5 bases. Trimming left V 5 bases short and J 11 bases short, with 28 bases between. CDR3 length equals 16 residues. CDR1 DFQATT and CDR2 SNEGSKA come from the germline V gene (reference sequence).

This clonotype was recorded a few times. This rearrangement joins TRBV12-3 or TRBV12-4 to TRBJ2-1; perhaps TRBD2 as D (6 bases). The length of the CDR3 is 15 residues. Between the trimmed V and J ends, which lost 6 bases and 3 bases, there was a span of 15 bases. The CDR3 region has the DNA TGTGCCAGCAGACCTGGGACTGGGTACTACAATGAGCAGTTCTTC. Encoded protein: CASRPGTGYYNEQFF.

The rearrangement links TRBV7-9 to TRBJ1-6; D is perhaps TRBD1 (5 bases). CDR3 length: 17 residues. The germline CDR1 and CDR2 sequences are SEHNR and FQNEAQ (reference sequence). The germline V and J ends were trimmed by 5 bases and 10 bases, with 24 bases remaining between them. The CDR3 DNA reads as TGTGCCAGCAGCCGGGGGGTGATTCAGGACAATCGGTCACCCCTCCACTTT. It is translated as CASSRGVIQDNRSPLHF.

A note on this clonotype: This may be a read error: a much more frequent sequence differs by one nucleotide. This chain connects TRBV12-3 or TRBV12-4 to TRBJ1-2; D is undetermined. Trimming removed 7 bases from V and 4 bases from J, with 7 bases in between. There are 11 residues in the CDR3. The CDR3 DNA follows: TGTGCCAGCACTCGGATCTATGGCTACACCTTC. This codes for CASTRIYGYTF.

This clonotype was picked up a small number of times. The rearrangement uses TRBV29-1 and TRBJ2-2; D could derive from TRBD1 or TRBD2 (5 bases each). V was cut by 4 bases and J by 5 bases, with 17 bases left in between. The CDR3 sequence is 15 residues long. The germline gives CDR1 SQVTM, CDR2 ANQGSEA. CDR3 sequence reads: CSVGRARVVTGELFF. DNA for the CDR3: TGCAGCGTTGGGCGGGCCAGGGTTGTAACCGGGGAGCTGTTTTTT.

This clonotype was found a few times. This chain joins TRBV20-1 and TRBJ1-2; D remains unclear. The CDR3 loop spans 13 amino acids. Trimming removed 3 bases from V and 0 bases from J, with 8 bases in between. Germline V gives CDR1 DFQATT, CDR2 SNEGSKA (reference sequence). The CDR3 protein is CSASPATNYGYTF. Written as DNA, the CDR3 is TGCAGTGCTAGTCCAGCTACTAACTATGGCTACACCTTC.

On this clonotype: Compared with germline, one end of the junction differs, possibly owing to a read error. The CDR3 spells CASGQGWSQVGEAFF. In nucleotides, the CDR3 is TGTGCCAGCGGCCAAGGGTGGTCACAGGTTGGTGAAGCTTTCTTT. J is TRBJ1-1 and V is TRBV3-1, with D possibly being TRBD1 (5 bases). Germline CDR1 is LGHDT and CDR2 is YNNKEL (reference sequence). This CDR3 has 15 residues.

This rearrangement joins TRBV7-9 to TRBJ2-5, with D maybe TRBD2 (5 bases). Trimming removed 2 bases from V and 7 bases from J, with 14 bases in between. From germline, CDR1 is SEHNR and CDR2 FQNEAQ (reference sequence). This CDR3 comprises 14 residues. CDR3 sequence (DNA): TGTGCCAGCAGCTTACGTCTAGCTGAAGGGACCCAGTACTTC. Its protein product is CASSLRLAEGTQYF.

The chain is built from TRBV27 and TRBJ2-1, with TRBD1 matching over 10 bases. Losses at the gene ends were 11 bases for V and 6 bases for J; bases not matched to a gene: 10. This CDR3 has 14 amino acids. CDR1 and CDR2 (germline): MNHEY, SMNVEV (reference sequence). CDR3 DNA: TGTGCCGTATTAGGGACAGGGGCGCCCAATGAGCAGTTCTTC. This codes for CAVLGTGAPNEQFF.

This clonotype turned up a few times. The V call is TRBV29-1, the J call TRBJ2-5; tentatively, D is TRBD1 (6 bases). The germline V gene has CDR1 SQVTM and CDR2 ANQGSEA. V was shortened by 8 bases and J by 4 bases, with 20 bases between the two germline ends. The CDR3 covers 14 residues. CDR3 sequence (DNA): TGCAGCAACGTCCCTCCCGACAGGCTAGAGACCCAGTACTTC. It specifies CSNVPPDRLETQYF.

In this sample, this clonotype turned up a few times. This chain joins TRBV12-3 or TRBV12-4 and TRBJ2-1, with D hard to call. V lost 6 bases, J lost 0 bases, and 12 bases lay in between. The CDR3 has 15 amino acids. The chain's CDR3 is CASRRQLSSYNEQFF. CDR3 sequence (DNA): TGTGCCAGCAGACGCCAGCTGAGCTCCTACAATGAGCAGTTCTTC.

Details on this clonotype: One end of the junction varies from germline; a read error may be responsible. V is TRBV27 and J is TRBJ1-6; maybe TRBD1 (5 bases). CDR1 and CDR2 (germline): MNHEY, SMNVEV (reference sequence). This CDR3 region has 14 residues. CDR3 DNA sequence: TGTGTCAGCAGTTGGGGACTTAATAATTCACCCCTCCACTTT. As protein: CVSSWGLNNSPLHF.

There are a few counts of this clonotype. The chain has TRBV11-2 and TRBJ2-2; TRBD1 aligns across 9 bases. Trimming took 4 bases from V and 2 from J; bases not matched to a gene: 8. The CDR3 is 17 amino acids. Looked up from germline, CDR1 is SGHAT and CDR2 is FQNNGV. The DNA for the CDR3 is TGTGCCAGCAGCTCAACTCGGGACAGGGTAAACACCGGGGAGCTGTTTTTT. It yields the protein CASSSTRDRVNTGELFF. The full variable domain, completed using reference TRBV11-2 and TRBJ2-2, is EAGVAQSPRYKIIEKRQSVAFWCNPISGHATLYWYQQILGQGPKLLIQFQNNGVVDDSQLPKDRFSAERLKGVDSTLKIQPAKLEDSAVYLCASSSTRDRVNTGELFFGEGSRLTVL.

This chain connects TRBV12-3 or TRBV12-4 to TRBJ1-1; 7 bases map to TRBD1. CDR3 length: 12 amino acids. J lost 9 bases, V lost 6 bases, and 7 bases had no gene match. The CDR3 sequence: CASSRSGQKAFF. The CDR3 DNA follows: TGTGCCAGCAGCCGATCGGGACAGAAAGCTTTCTTT.

This clonotype showed up just a few times. The CDR3 region is CSVEDLGRSGYTF. The CDR3, as DNA: TGCAGCGTTGAAGATCTAGGGAGGAGTGGCTACACCTTC. The chain has TRBV29-1 and TRBJ1-2, with no clear D. This CDR3 spans 13 amino acids. Trimming pared 0 bases from V and 7 bases from J, leaving 12 bases between. Germline assignment: CDR1 SQVTM and CDR2 ANQGSEA.

J is TRBJ1-1 and V is TRBV7-8; D remains unclear. V dropped 2 bases and J dropped 4 bases, with 11 bases sitting between them. This CDR3 has 14 residues. Per the germline V gene, CDR1 is SGHVS and CDR2 is FQNEAQ. The CDR3 reads CASSLQLVGTEAFF. Here the CDR3 DNA reads TGTGCCAGCAGCTTACAACTAGTCGGCACTGAAGCTTTCTTT. Drawing the rest from reference TRBV7-8 and TRBJ1-1, the complete variable domain is GAGVSQSPRYKVAKRGQDVALRCDPISGHVSLFWYQQALGQGPEFLTYFQNEAQLDKSGLPSDRFFAERPEGSVSTLKIQRTQQEDSAVYLCASSLQLVGTEAFFGQGTRLTVV.

Ten or more counts support this clonotype. The V gene is TRBV7-9, the J gene TRBJ1-1; the D is unclear. V lost 4 bases, J lost 3 bases, and 12 bases lay in between. The CDR3 loop spans 14 amino acids. Germline V gene lookup returns CDR1 SEHNR and CDR2 FQNEAQ (reference sequence). The CDR3 bases are TGTGCCAGCAGCTCCCCCGCCGGATACACTGAAGCTTTCTTT. Translating it yields CASSSPAGYTEAFF.

The chain links TRBV9 to TRBJ2-1; D is unresolved. V was cut by 4 bases and J by 9 bases, with 14 bases left in between. The germline gives CDR1 SGDLS, CDR2 YYNGEE. The CDR3 sequence is 13 residues long. CDR3 bases: TGTGCCAGCAGCCCGCTAGGAGTGGGTGAGCAGTTCTTC. It encodes CASSPLGVGEQFF.

The table lists this clonotype with many counts. The chain employs TRBV29-1 and TRBJ1-5, with D hard to call. Germline loops: CDR1 SQVTM, CDR2 ANQGSEA. Deletions cut 4 bases from V and 4 bases from J, with 14 bases between. CDR3 size: 14 residues. The CDR3 DNA reads as TGCAGCGTTGGTTCCCCGCAGGCAAATCAGCCCCAGCATTTT. Protein sequence: CSVGSPQANQPQHF.

In this sample, this clonotype turned up many times. This chain joins TRBV11-1 and TRBJ1-2; D ambiguous. Germline V gene data show CDR1 as SGHAT and CDR2 as FQDESV (reference sequence). The CDR3 is made up of 13 amino acids. With 3 bases removed from V and 5 bases from J, the gap between germline ends came to 10 bases. In DNA form, the CDR3 reads TGTGCCAGCAGCTTTCTAACGGCTTATGGCTACACCTTC. Amino acids: CASSFLTAYGYTF. Variable domain in full (rest from reference TRBV11-1 and TRBJ1-2): EAEVAQSPRYKITEKSQAVAFWCDPISGHATLYWYRQILGQGPELLVQFQDESVVDDSQLPKDRFSAERLKGVDSTLKIQPAELGDSAMYLCASSFLTAYGYTFGSGTRLTVV.